A selection of T cell receptor beta chains follows, all from one sample in a study of cytomegalovirus exposure and HLA in healthy donors. Assay used: immunoSEQ multiplex PCR; TCRdb lists only in-frame clones, some missing. Of around 120,000 clones in the sample, 85% to 90% are singletons; the top ten hold less than 2%. The sequenced material came from PBMCs. The receptors shown here come from a woman in her late teens or twenties in good health and CMV-seronegative. The CDR3 runs from the conserved cysteine through the conserved F or W.

j_call	v_call	cdr3_aa
TRBJ2-1	TRBV2	CASSERLAGYNEQFF
TRBJ2-3	TRBV2	CAGLSEGTDTQYF
TRBJ2-1	TRBV13	CASSLRLVGDEQFF
TRBJ2-1	TRBV6-1	CASWGQGLHNEQFF
TRBJ1-1	TRBV6-1	CATKRDRGNTEAFF
TRBJ1-1	TRBV13	CASSPRDRAAEAFF
TRBJ2-7	TRBV25-1	CASSELRDRSYEQYF
TRBJ1-2	TRBV10-2	CASGETGRFTYGYTF
TRBJ1-3	TRBV9	CASSGTQDSGNTIYF
TRBJ2-5	TRBV7-8	CASSLTGVWGETQYF